This T cell receptor (beta chain) was captured by sequencing in a study of cytomegalovirus exposure and HLA in healthy donors. Findings of the study overall: There were some V segments, including TRBV6-2 and TRBV6-3, excluded as indistinguishable. Fewer N-insertions than the roughly 670-donor mean were reportedly shown by an Asian-associated ancestry cluster in a later analysis.

CDR1 is SGDLS and CDR2 is YYNGEE in the germline V gene. J was trimmed by 6 bases and V by 4 bases; bases with no gene match: 3. The CDR3 sequence is 14 residues long. PCR primers comprised 60 Vbeta and 13 Jbeta primers. Data came from immunoSEQ multiplex PCR; TCRdb stores just in-frame clones and leaves some out. The table has roughly 200,000 clones, roughly 87% seen once. This clone was counted a single time. Its antigen is as yet unknown. These donors, healthy bone marrow donors, were studied. The study sampled nominally healthy donors, though unrecorded immune exposures were likely. What was sequenced was PBMCs. The chain combines TRBV9 with TRBJ2-1; 11 bases map to TRBD2. The receptor was isolated from a boy aged 2 to 10 in good health and CMV-seronegative. As DNA, the CDR3 is TGTGCCAGCAGCCTCGGGACTAGCGGCAATGAGCAGTTCTTC. Its translation: CASSLGTSGNEQFF.